The 2 T cell receptor beta chains below all came from one sample that was sequenced in a study of regulatory T cells in long-lasting Graves disease. According to the study, TCR beta libraries were built with iRepertoire HTBI primers and CDR3-region Arm-PCR. MiXCR, applied by TCRdb to the multiplex PCR reads, yields one record per CDR3 protein. This sample carries over 350,000 distinct CDR3 sequences, 11% to 15% of them seen once, and the ten largest clones take over 15%. Time point indicated: newly diagnosed GD, antithyroid drugs for less than 3 months. RNA extracted from PBMCs served as the sequencing template. The data were also submitted as part of a second study, on T cells in Graves' hyperthyroidism and ophthalmopathy.

Sequenced here: peripheral blood mononuclear cells (PBMCs), sampled at new diagnosis, from a patient treated with antithyroid drugs. These receptors were collected from a woman aged 45-60 years with Graves disease.

This clonotype was seen repeatedly, ten times or more. The chain combines TRBV11-3 with TRBJ2-2; TRBD2 aligns across 8 bases. V gave up 5 bases and J gave up 0 bases; unmatched junction bases: 5. This CDR3 has 16 residues. Germline V lookup: CDR1 SGHNT, CDR2 YENEEA. CDR3 residues: CASSPERGTNTGELFF. In nucleotides, the CDR3 is TGTGCCAGCAGCCCCGAGCGGGGGACGAACACCGGGGAGCTGTTTTTT.

This clonotype was counted between two and nine times. This chain links TRBV12-3 or TRBV12-4 with TRBJ1-5; D is perhaps TRBD1 (5 bases). Deletions cut 10 bases from V and 2 bases from J, with 18 bases between. The CDR3 contains 15 residues. This chain's CDR3 is CATHPGQGGNQPQHF. The DNA of the CDR3 is TGTGCCACGCACCCGGGGCAGGGAGGCAATCAGCCCCAGCATTTT.